These 30 T cell receptor beta chains came from one sample sequenced in a study of cytomegalovirus exposure and HLA in healthy donors. 13 Jbeta primers and 60 Vbeta primers were used for the PCR. Clones were sequenced by immunoSEQ multiplex PCR, and TCRdb holds only the in-frame ones, with some missing. The data show under 200,000 clones, around 81% seen once. Sequencing was performed on PBMCs. All receptors come from a man aged 35 to 55 in good health and CMV-seronegative.

The table lists this clone with a few counts. The chain links TRBV7-9 to TRBJ2-5, with no clear D. V lost 2 bases and J 2 bases, leaving 9 bases between the germline ends. Germline-derived CDR1 and CDR2 are SEHNR and FQNEAQ (reference sequence). This CDR3 region has 14 residues. In DNA, the CDR3 is TGTGCCAGCAGCTTAACTCTAGAGCAAGAGACCCAGTACTTC. Translation gives CASSLTLEQETQYF. Variable domain in full (rest from reference TRBV7-9 and TRBJ2-5): DTGVSQNPRHKITKRGQNVTFRCDPISEHNRLYWYRQTLGQGPEFLTYFQNEAQLEKSRLLSDRFSAERPKGSFSTLEIQRTEQGDSAMYLCASSLTLEQETQYFGPGTRLLVL.

The chain recombines TRBV9 with TRBJ1-6; 12 bases are a match to TRBD1. Trimming removed 0 bases from V and 9 bases from J; junction bases left unmatched: 4. The CDR3 length is 16 residues. Germline-derived CDR1 and CDR2 are SGDLS and YYNGEE. The CDR3 sequence is CASSVGGTGGSSPLHF. The DNA for the CDR3 is TGTGCCAGCAGCGTAGGAGGGACAGGGGGCAGTTCACCCCTCCACTTT. The whole variable domain, remainder taken from reference TRBV9 and TRBJ1-6, is DSGVTQTPKHLITATGQRVTLRCSPRSGDLSVYWYQQSLDQGLQFLIQYYNGEERAKGNILERFSAQQFPDLHSELNLSSLELGDSALYFCASSVGGTGGSSPLHFGNGTRLTVT.

The chain combines TRBV19 with TRBJ2-3; 7 bases align to TRBD2. CDR1 and CDR2 from the germline V gene are LNHDA and SQIVND (reference sequence). The V segment lost 4 bases and the J segment 4 bases; nucleotides outside the gene matches: 8. This CDR3 comprises 15 residues. The CDR3 here is CASSRGSGRADTQYF. As DNA, the CDR3 is TGTGCCAGTAGTAGGGGGTCGGGGAGGGCAGATACGCAGTATTTT.

This rearrangement joins TRBV5-1 to TRBJ1-4, with no clear D. Germline-derived CDR1 and CDR2 are SGHRS and YFSETQ. The CDR3 contains 14 residues. V shed 0 bases and J shed 6 bases, with 9 bases lying between them. Here the CDR3 DNA reads TGCGCCAGCAGCTTGGTGCGTTCGGATGAAAAACTGTTTTTT. Residues: CASSLVRSDEKLFF.

This rearrangement joins TRBV4-3 to TRBJ1-1, with 8 bases lining up with TRBD1. The CDR3 spans 15 residues. Trimming removed 2 bases from V and 4 bases from J; junction bases left unmatched: 6. CDR1 and CDR2 (germline): LGHNA, YSLEER. The CDR3: CASSQIYRGTTEAFF. The CDR3 DNA follows: TGCGCCAGCAGCCAAATATACAGGGGGACCACTGAAGCTTTCTTT.

The chain is built from TRBV19 and TRBJ2-3; TRBD2 matches at 7 bases. V shed 4 bases and J 5 bases; nucleotides not matched to a gene: 6. The CDR3 is 14 residues long. Per the germline V gene, CDR1 is LNHDA and CDR2 is SQIVND (reference sequence). The CDR3 here is CASSTAGVGDTQYF. Here the CDR3 DNA reads TGTGCCAGTAGTACGGCGGGAGTGGGAGATACGCAGTATTTT.

The chain employs TRBV5-4 and TRBJ1-5; no definite D call. The germline V and J ends were trimmed by 2 bases and 3 bases, with 9 bases remaining between them. CDR3 size: 14 residues. Germline lookup yields CDR1 SGHNT and CDR2 YYREEE (reference sequence). CDR3 sequence reads: CASSLMGVNQPQHF. The CDR3 bases are TGTGCCAGCAGCTTAATGGGAGTCAATCAGCCCCAGCATTTT.

This clone was observed a handful of times. This CDR3 is CASSVRVIYEQYF. CDR3 DNA: TGTGCCAGCAGTGTCAGGGTAATCTACGAGCAGTACTTC. The V and J genes are TRBV2 and TRBJ2-7, with a possible D match to TRBD1 (5 bases). This CDR3 is built from 13 residues. The germline V gene encodes CDR1 SNHLY and CDR2 FYNNEI. The V end was cut by 4 bases, the J end by 3 bases, with 10 bases between. Full variable domain (rest looked up from reference TRBV2 and TRBJ2-7): EPEVTQTPSHQVTQMGQEVILRCVPISNHLYFYWYRQILGQKVEFLVSFYNNEISEKSEIFDDQFSVERPDGSNFTLKIRSTKLEDSAMYFCASSVRVIYEQYFGPGTRLTVT.

Only a few counts were recorded for this clone. The rearrangement links TRBV6-6 to TRBJ2-2; D is ambiguous. There are 12 residues in the CDR3. The V and J ends lost 6 bases and 2 bases respectively, with 4 bases between them. Germline CDR1 and CDR2: MNHNY and SVGAGI (reference sequence). The CDR3 here is CASSPNTGELFF. CDR3 DNA: TGTGCCAGCAGCCCTAACACCGGGGAGCTGTTTTTT.

About this clone: Within the sample, other DNA sequences also encode this same CDR3. The chain carries TRBV18 and TRBJ2-1, with no clear D. V lost 0 bases, J lost 0 bases, and 3 bases lay in between. The CDR3 is 14 residues long. Per germline, CDR1 KGHSH and CDR2 LQKENI. The CDR3 DNA sequence: TGTGCCAGCTCACCACCGAGCTCCTACAATGAGCAGTTCTTC. Protein product: CASSPPSSYNEQFF.

The sample holds a few counts of this clone. The genes are TRBV19 and TRBJ2-7; D is uncertain. The CDR3 loop spans 13 amino acids. Per germline, CDR1 LNHDA and CDR2 SQIVND (reference sequence). Trimming removed 9 bases from V and 0 bases from J, with 12 bases in between. The CDR3 is CASSPADSYEQYF. As DNA, the CDR3 is TGTGCCAGCTCACCGGCGGACTCCTACGAGCAGTACTTC.

The chain is built from TRBV19 and TRBJ2-5; unclear D gene. Trimming left V 7 bases short and J 3 bases short, with 15 bases between. The length of the CDR3 is 14 residues. CDR1 and CDR2 (germline): LNHDA, SQIVND (reference sequence). The CDR3 DNA sequence: TGTGCCAGTATGAGTGTCTTGGGCAAAGAGACCCAGTACTTC. The encoded protein is CASMSVLGKETQYF.

This chain uses TRBV4-1 with TRBJ2-7, with 15 nucleotides matching TRBD2. The V gene end was trimmed by 0 bases and the J gene end by 7 bases; junction bases not matched to a gene: 16. This CDR3 spans 20 amino acids. Germline values: CDR1 MGHRA, CDR2 YSYEKL. The CDR3 bases are TGCGCCAGCAGCCAAGATCGGACTAGCGGGAGGGCCGGAACGATGCGAGAGCAGTACTTC. This translates into CASSQDRTSGRAGTMREQYF.

This CDR3 reads CASRGTENQQHF. CDR3 nucleotide sequence: TGTGCCAGCCGGGGGACAGAGAATCAGCAGCATTTT. V and J are TRBV7-9 and TRBJ1-5; 7 nucleotides line up with TRBD1. The junction had 11 bases not matched to a gene; V was cut back by 8 bases and J by 13 bases. The CDR3 runs to 12 residues. Germline V CDR1 and CDR2: SEHNR, FQNEAQ (reference sequence). Combining the CDR3 with reference TRBV7-9 and TRBJ1-5 gives the whole variable domain DTGVSQNPRHKITKRGQNVTFRCDPISEHNRLYWYRQTLGQGPEFLTYFQNEAQLEKSRLLSDRFSAERPKGSFSTLEIQRTEQGDSAMYLCASRGTENQQHFGDGTRLSIL.

The chain links TRBV18 to TRBJ2-3; 9 nucleotides align to TRBD2. CDR1 is KGHSH and CDR2 is LQKENI in the germline V gene. The CDR3 runs to 16 residues. V lost 6 bases to trimming and J lost 1 base; unmatched junction nucleotides: 8. CDR3 amino acids: CASSLIAGERTDTQYF. The CDR3 DNA reads TGTGCCAGCTCCCTCATAGCGGGAGAACGCACAGATACGCAGTATTTT. Full variable domain (remainder filled in from reference TRBV18 and TRBJ2-3): NAGVMQNPRHLVRRRGQEARLRCSPMKGHSHVYWYRQLPEEGLKFMVYLQKENIIDESGMPKERFSAEFPKEGPSILRIQQVVRGDSAAYFCASSLIAGERTDTQYFGPGTRLTVL.

This clone occurred once. J is TRBJ1-1 and V is TRBV7-9; weak D call: TRBD1 (6 bases). CDR3 length: 16 residues. V shed 6 bases and J shed 4 bases, with 21 bases lying between them. Germline assignment: CDR1 SEHNR and CDR2 FQNEAQ (reference sequence). CDR3 sequence reads: CASSFTGSGRGTEAFF. The CDR3 nucleotides are TGTGCCAGCAGTTTTACAGGGTCGGGTCGGGGCACTGAAGCTTTCTTT.

This clone was found a few times. V usage is TRBV30 and J usage is TRBJ1-1; D not resolved. Germline-derived CDR1 and CDR2 are GTSNPN and SVGIG (reference sequence). This CDR3 is 13 amino acids long. V shed 0 bases and J shed 1 base, with 6 bases lying between them. CDR3 bases: TGTGCCTGGAGTGTACGCGGGAACACTGAAGCTTTCTTT. It is translated as CAWSVRGNTEAFF.

The V call is TRBV19, the J call TRBJ1-2; D is perhaps TRBD1 (6 bases). With 5 bases removed from V and 6 bases from J, the gap between germline ends came to 16 bases. CDR1 and CDR2 from the germline V gene are LNHDA and SQIVND (reference sequence). CDR3 length: 14 amino acids. CDR3 sequence (DNA): TGTGCCAGTAGTCCGGGTGGGACACCCGATGGCTACACCTTC. As protein: CASSPGGTPDGYTF. Filled out from reference TRBV19 and TRBJ1-2, the complete variable domain reads DGGITQSPKYLFRKEGQNVTLSCEQNLNHDAMYWYRQDPGQGLRLIYYSQIVNDFQKGDIAEGYSVSREKKESFPLTVTSAQKNPTAFYLCASSPGGTPDGYTFGSGTRLTVV.

The chain joins TRBV19 to TRBJ1-6, with TRBD1 matching 10 bases. Germline values: CDR1 LNHDA, CDR2 SQIVND (reference sequence). The V gene end was trimmed by 6 bases and the J gene end by 1 base; junction bases not matched to a gene: 12. The CDR3 is 19 residues long. The CDR3 sequence: CASRSGTGAWKSYNSPLHF. The CDR3 nucleotides read TGTGCCAGTAGGTCCGGGACAGGGGCCTGGAAGTCCTATAATTCACCCCTCCACTTT.

The chain uses TRBV11-3 and TRBJ2-2; 8 bases map to TRBD1. The V gene's germline CDR1 is SGHNT and CDR2 YENEEA. Trimming removed 1 base from V and 5 bases from J; junction bases left unmatched: 6. CDR3 size: 16 residues. CDR3: CASSLGLQGATGELFF. The CDR3 region has the DNA TGTGCCAGCAGCTTAGGGTTGCAGGGGGCGACCGGGGAGCTGTTTTTT.

The J gene is TRBJ2-7, the V gene TRBV5-8, with D possibly matching TRBD1 (5 bases). This CDR3 region has 14 residues. Trimming stripped 2 bases from V and 6 bases from J, with 15 bases between. Germline assignment: CDR1 SGHTS and CDR2 YDEGEE. The CDR3 bases are TGTGCCAGCAGCTTTTGGCAGGGATCGTCCGAGCAGTACTTC. Translated: CASSFWQGSSEQYF.

This clone was counted between two and nine times. The gene calls are TRBV7-2 and TRBJ1-5; no firm D call. CDR1 is SGHTA, CDR2 FQGNSA, per germline. The CDR3 runs to 12 residues. Trimming took off 0 bases at V and 11 bases at J, with 8 bases between the two ends. The CDR3 region has the DNA TGTGCCAGCAGCTTAGCGATCGGGACCCAGCATTTT. Amino acids: CASSLAIGTQHF.

The V call is TRBV6-5, the J call TRBJ1-1; 12 bases line up with TRBD1. The V and J ends lost 6 bases and 3 bases, in that order; junction bases with no gene match: 5. The germline CDR1 and CDR2 sequences are MNHEY and SVGAGI. The length of the CDR3 is 15 residues. CDR3 protein: CASRGQGAGDTEAFF. The CDR3 DNA follows: TGTGCCAGCAGGGGACAGGGGGCTGGAGACACTGAAGCTTTCTTT.

This chain links TRBV7-2 with TRBJ2-5; 13 nucleotides line up with TRBD2. After removal of 1 base from V and 5 bases from J, the junction contained 10 bases not matched to a gene. The germline V gene encodes CDR1 SGHTA and CDR2 FQGNSA. The CDR3 extends over 18 amino acids. The CDR3 is CASSLVEPGLAGSETQYF. The CDR3 nucleotides are TGTGCCAGCAGCTTAGTGGAGCCGGGACTAGCGGGATCCGAGACCCAGTACTTC. Full variable domain (outside the CDR3, taken from reference TRBV7-2 and TRBJ2-5): GAGVSQSPSNKVTEKGKDVELRCDPISGHTALYWYRQSLGQGLEFLIYFQGNSAPDKSGLPSDRFSAERTGGSVSTLTIQRTQQEDSAVYLCASSLVEPGLAGSETQYFGPGTRLLVL.

This clone was observed a handful of times. The rearrangement uses TRBV7-6 and TRBJ2-7, with TRBD1 matching 8 bases. CDR1 is SGHVS and CDR2 is FNYEAQ in the germline V gene. This CDR3 comprises 12 residues. With V trimmed by 5 bases and J by 8 bases, 5 bases remained unmatched. The chain's CDR3 is CASSTRQGQQYF. CDR3 DNA: TGTGCCAGCAGCACCCGACAGGGGCAGCAGTACTTC.

This chain links TRBV7-2 with TRBJ1-1, with 7 nucleotides matching TRBD1. The CDR3 is 15 residues long. V was clipped by 5 bases and J by 0 bases; unmatched bases: 6. Looked up from germline, CDR1 is SGHTA and CDR2 is FQGNSA. The chain's CDR3 is CASSPLGQVNTEAFF. CDR3 coding DNA: TGTGCCAGCAGCCCTCTTGGACAGGTGAACACTGAAGCTTTCTTT.

V and J are TRBV19 and TRBJ1-2; 7 bases align to TRBD1. Per the germline V gene, CDR1 is LNHDA and CDR2 is SQIVND (reference sequence). Trimming cost V 10 bases and J 8 bases; bases outside gene matches: 10. This CDR3 has 12 amino acids. The CDR3 nucleotides read TGTGCCACCTCGGGACAGTACCCCGGCTACACCTTC. This sequence encodes CATSGQYPGYTF.

The V call is TRBV7-2, the J call TRBJ1-1; no reliable D call. The germline V gene has CDR1 SGHTA and CDR2 FQGNSA. The ends were cut back, 5 bases at V and 5 bases at J, with 18 bases in the middle. The CDR3 has 15 residues. CDR3 sequence reads: CASSRGGTLGTEAFF. CDR3 bases: TGTGCCAGCAGCCGGGGTGGCACCCTGGGGACTGAAGCTTTCTTT.

Here the CDR3 DNA reads TGCGCCAGCAGCTCGAGCGGGGGAAGGGGGGATTACACAGATACGCAGTATTTT. Translation gives CASSSSGGRGDYTDTQYF. This chain joins TRBV4-1 and TRBJ2-3; TRBD2 aligns across 8 bases. Germline assignment: CDR1 MGHRA and CDR2 YSYEKL. The junction had 15 bases not matched to a gene; V was cut back by 5 bases and J by 2 bases. There are 18 residues in the CDR3.

This chain connects TRBV4-3 to TRBJ2-5; D may be TRBD2 (5 bases). This CDR3 region has 15 residues. Germline V lookup: CDR1 LGHNA, CDR2 YSLEER. Trimming left V 0 bases short and J 2 bases short, with 10 bases between. The CDR3 is CASSQDNGEQETQYF. The CDR3 bases are TGCGCCAGCAGCCAAGATAACGGGGAACAAGAGACCCAGTACTTC.